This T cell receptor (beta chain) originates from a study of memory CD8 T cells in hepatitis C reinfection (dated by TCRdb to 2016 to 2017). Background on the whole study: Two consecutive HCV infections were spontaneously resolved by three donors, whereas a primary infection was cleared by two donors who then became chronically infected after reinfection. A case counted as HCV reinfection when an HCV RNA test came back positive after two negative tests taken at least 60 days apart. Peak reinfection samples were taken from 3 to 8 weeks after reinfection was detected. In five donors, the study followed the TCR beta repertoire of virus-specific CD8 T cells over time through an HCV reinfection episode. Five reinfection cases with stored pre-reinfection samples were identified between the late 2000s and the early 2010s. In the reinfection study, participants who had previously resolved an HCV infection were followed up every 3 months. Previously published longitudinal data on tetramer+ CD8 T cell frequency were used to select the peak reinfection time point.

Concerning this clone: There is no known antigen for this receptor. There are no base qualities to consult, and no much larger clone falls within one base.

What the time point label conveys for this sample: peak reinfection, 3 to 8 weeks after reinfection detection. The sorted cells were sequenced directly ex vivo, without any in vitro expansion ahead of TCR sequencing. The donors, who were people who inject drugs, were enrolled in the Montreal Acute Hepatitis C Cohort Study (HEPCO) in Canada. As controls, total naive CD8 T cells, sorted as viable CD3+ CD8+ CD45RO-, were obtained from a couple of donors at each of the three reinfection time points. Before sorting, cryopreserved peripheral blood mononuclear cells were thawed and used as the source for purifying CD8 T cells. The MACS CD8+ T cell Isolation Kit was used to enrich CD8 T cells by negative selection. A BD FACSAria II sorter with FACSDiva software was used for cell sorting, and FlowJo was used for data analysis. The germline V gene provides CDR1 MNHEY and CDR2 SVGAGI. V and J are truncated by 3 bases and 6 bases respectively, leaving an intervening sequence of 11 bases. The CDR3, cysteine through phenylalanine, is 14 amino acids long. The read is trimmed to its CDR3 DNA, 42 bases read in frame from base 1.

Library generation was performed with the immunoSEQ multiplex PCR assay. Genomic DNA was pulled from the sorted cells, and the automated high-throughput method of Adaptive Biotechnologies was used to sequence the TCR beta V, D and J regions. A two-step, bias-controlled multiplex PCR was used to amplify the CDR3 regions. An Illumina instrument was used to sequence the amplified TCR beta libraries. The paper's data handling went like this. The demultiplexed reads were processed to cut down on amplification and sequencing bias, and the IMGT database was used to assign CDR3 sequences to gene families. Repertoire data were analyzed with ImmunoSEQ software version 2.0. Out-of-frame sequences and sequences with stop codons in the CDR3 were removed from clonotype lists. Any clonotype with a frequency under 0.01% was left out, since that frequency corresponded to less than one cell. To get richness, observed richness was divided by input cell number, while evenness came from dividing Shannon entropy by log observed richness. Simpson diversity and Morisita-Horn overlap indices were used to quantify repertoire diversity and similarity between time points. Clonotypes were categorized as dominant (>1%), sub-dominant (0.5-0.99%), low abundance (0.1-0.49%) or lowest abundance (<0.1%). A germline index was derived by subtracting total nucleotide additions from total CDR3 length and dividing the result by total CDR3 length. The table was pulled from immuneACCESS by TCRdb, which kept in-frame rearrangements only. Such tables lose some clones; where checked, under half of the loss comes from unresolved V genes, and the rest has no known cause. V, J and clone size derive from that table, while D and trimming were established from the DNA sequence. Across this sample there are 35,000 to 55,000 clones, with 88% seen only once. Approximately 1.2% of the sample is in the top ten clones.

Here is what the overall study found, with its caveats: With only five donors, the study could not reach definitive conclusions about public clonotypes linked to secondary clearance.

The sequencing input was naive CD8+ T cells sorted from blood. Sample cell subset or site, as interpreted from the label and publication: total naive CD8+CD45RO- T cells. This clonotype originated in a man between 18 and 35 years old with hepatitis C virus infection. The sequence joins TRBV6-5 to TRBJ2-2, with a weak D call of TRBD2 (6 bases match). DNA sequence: TGTGCCAGCAGTTATGGGGGGACTGCCGGGGAGCTGTTTTTT. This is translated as CASSYGGTAGELFF.